These 26 T cell receptor beta chains were sequenced from one sample in a study of cytomegalovirus exposure and HLA in healthy donors. Assay used: immunoSEQ multiplex PCR; TCRdb lists only in-frame clones, some missing. This table has 200,000 to 250,000 clones, 75% to 95% appearing once. Sequencing used PBMCs. The source of these receptors is a woman between 18 and 29 years old in good health and CMV-seronegative.

This sequence joins TRBV28 and TRBJ2-7; possibly TRBD1 for D (5 bases). Trimming removed 7 bases from V and 4 bases from J, with 8 bases in between. Per germline, CDR1 MDHEN and CDR2 SYDVKM. The CDR3 has 11 residues. The chain's CDR3 is CASKAGYEQYF. The CDR3 region has the DNA TGTGCCAGCAAGGCAGGGTACGAGCAGTACTTC.

This chain links TRBV15 with TRBJ2-5; D unresolved. The length of the CDR3 is 14 residues. Germline loops: CDR1 LNHNV, CDR2 YYDKDF (reference sequence). V was cut by 5 bases and J by 4 bases, with 14 bases left in between. CDR3 amino acids: CATSPRASAETQYF. CDR3 bases: TGTGCCACCAGCCCGAGAGCCAGCGCAGAGACCCAGTACTTC.

This sequence joins TRBV6-1 and TRBJ1-1; D may be TRBD1 (5 bases). V lost 1 base and J 2 bases, leaving 14 bases between the germline ends. The CDR3 totals 16 residues. Germline V lookup: CDR1 MNHNS, CDR2 SASEGT. The chain's CDR3 is CASSEVGGRRNTEAFF. CDR3 DNA sequence: TGTGCCAGCAGTGAAGTCGGGGGAAGGCGAAACACTGAAGCTTTCTTT.

The chain couples TRBV11-1 to TRBJ1-1; no reliable D call. This CDR3 contains 14 residues. The V gene's germline CDR1 is SGHAT and CDR2 FQDESV (reference sequence). Trimming removed 0 bases from V and 4 bases from J, with 9 bases in between. The CDR3 region has the DNA TGTGCCAGCAGCTTAGCGGACTGGGGCACTGAAGCTTTCTTT. Protein sequence: CASSLADWGTEAFF.

The rearrangement joins TRBV5-4 to TRBJ1-2, with D perhaps TRBD1 (6 bases). V shed 4 bases and J shed 0 bases, with 16 bases lying between them. Germline assignment: CDR1 SGHNT and CDR2 YYREEE (reference sequence). The CDR3 length is 16 residues. The chain's CDR3 is CASSSAGAPTNYGYTF. The CDR3 region has the DNA TGTGCCAGCAGCAGTGCAGGGGCGCCAACTAACTATGGCTACACCTTC. Complete variable domain (other parts from reference TRBV5-4 and TRBJ1-2): ETGVTQSPTHLIKTRGQQVTLRCSSQSGHNTVSWYQQALGQGPQFIFQYYREEENGRGNFPPRFSGLQFPNYSSELNVNALELDDSALYLCASSSAGAPTNYGYTFGSGTRLTVV.

This clone has more than one count but fewer than ten. The chain recombines TRBV30 with TRBJ1-5; D remains unclear. The V gene's germline CDR1 is GTSNPN and CDR2 SVGIG (reference sequence). V was cut by 2 bases and J by 1 base, with 9 bases left in between. There are 14 residues in the CDR3. The CDR3 here is CAWSTGVSNQPQHF. The CDR3 nucleotides read TGTGCCTGGAGTACGGGAGTAAGCAATCAGCCCCAGCATTTT.

The V and J genes are TRBV4-1 and TRBJ2-1; 11 bases are a match to TRBD2. V lost 1 base and J lost 6; bases outside the gene matches: 5. This CDR3 spans 16 amino acids. Germline V gene data show CDR1 as MGHRA and CDR2 as YSYEKL. CDR3 protein: CASSQGTSGSRNEQFF. CDR3 in DNA: TGCGCCAGCAGCCAAGGAACTAGCGGGAGTCGCAATGAGCAGTTCTTC.

In its sample, this clone was seen once. The chain couples TRBV15 to TRBJ2-1; D is perhaps TRBD2 (5 bases). The germline V gene encodes CDR1 LNHNV and CDR2 YYDKDF (reference sequence). CDR3 length: 15 amino acids. The ends were cut back, 2 bases at V and 6 bases at J, with 14 bases in the middle. The chain's CDR3 is CATSRTSEGGNEQFF. The CDR3 DNA reads as TGTGCCACCAGCAGAACTTCAGAAGGAGGCAATGAGCAGTTCTTC.

In nucleotides, the CDR3 is TGCGCCAGCAGCCCGGACCCGAGGGACTATGGCTACACCTTC. As protein: CASSPDPRDYGYTF. The chain employs TRBV5-1 and TRBJ1-2; D gene uncertain. This CDR3 is 14 amino acids long. Trimming pared 4 bases from V and 3 bases from J, leaving 13 bases between. Germline lookup yields CDR1 SGHRS and CDR2 YFSETQ.

V and J are TRBV2 and TRBJ2-3; D may be TRBD2 (6 bases). This CDR3 comprises 15 residues. Trimming pared 8 bases from V and 0 bases from J, leaving 15 bases between. The germline V gene has CDR1 SNHLY and CDR2 FYNNEI. The CDR3 sequence is CASWRGGTSTDTQYF. The CDR3 nucleotides are TGTGCCAGCTGGCGGGGCGGAACTAGCACAGATACGCAGTATTTT.

J is TRBJ2-2 and V is TRBV30; no firm D call. Germline values: CDR1 GTSNPN, CDR2 SVGIG (reference sequence). Trimming removed 5 bases from V and 8 bases from J, with 21 bases in between. This CDR3 region has 15 residues. The CDR3, as DNA: TGTGCCTGGGAGGCCCTGGCCCCCGGTAGAGGGGAGCTGTTTTTT. Protein: CAWEALAPGRGELFF.

The gene calls are TRBV9 and TRBJ1-2; tentative D call: TRBD1 (5 bases). CDR1 and CDR2 (germline): SGDLS, YYNGEE. The CDR3 contains 12 residues. Trimming pared 3 bases from V and 3 bases from J, leaving 6 bases between. This chain's CDR3 is CASSAQDYGYTF. The CDR3 nucleotides read TGTGCCAGCAGCGCACAGGACTATGGCTACACCTTC.

CDR3 sequence reads: CASSLQGAGAEAFF. CDR3 nucleotide sequence: TGTGCCAGCAGCTTACAGGGTGCGGGGGCTGAAGCTTTCTTT. The chain couples TRBV5-4 to TRBJ1-1, with D maybe TRBD1 (6 bases). Germline CDR1 and CDR2: SGHNT and YYREEE (reference sequence). This CDR3 comprises 14 residues. Between the trimmed V and J ends, which lost 2 bases and 6 bases, there was a span of 14 bases.

This chain uses TRBV4-2 with TRBJ2-3; a possible D gene is TRBD2 (5 bases). The CDR3 has 17 amino acids. Germline CDR1 and CDR2: LGHNA and YNFKEQ. V gave up 0 bases and J gave up 0 bases, with 13 bases separating them. The CDR3 loop is CASSQEFGPGSTDTQYF. The CDR3 bases are TGTGCCAGCAGCCAAGAATTCGGGCCGGGAAGCACAGATACGCAGTATTTT.

The chain is built from TRBV12-2 and TRBJ2-4; TRBD1, the D gene given by the table, was not confirmed from the DNA. TRBV12-2 is a pseudogene segment. CDR3 length equals 16 residues. The CDR3 region is CASRLARSLAKNIQYF. The CDR3 coding sequence is TGTGCAAGTCGCTTAGCCAGATCCTTAGCCAAAAACATTCAGTACTTC.

CDR3 DNA: TGTGCCAGCAGGGTAACTAGCGGCCACACAGATACGCAGTATTTT. Its protein is CASRVTSGHTDTQYF. This chain joins TRBV7-2 and TRBJ2-3; 8 nucleotides align to TRBD2. The V gene's germline CDR1 is SGHTA and CDR2 FQGNSA. The junction had 7 bases not matched to a gene; V was cut back by 6 bases and J by 2 bases. The length of the CDR3 is 15 residues.

The rearrangement joins TRBV19 to TRBJ2-5, with D maybe TRBD1 (7 bases). Trimming left V 6 bases short and J 5 bases short, with 16 bases between. Germline loops: CDR1 LNHDA, CDR2 SQIVND (reference sequence). The CDR3 is 14 residues long. CDR3 in amino acids: CASSPGSGGETQYF. DNA for the CDR3: TGTGCCAGTAGCCCGGGGTCAGGGGGGGAGACCCAGTACTTC.

The V and J genes are TRBV6-1 and TRBJ1-1; TRBD1 might be the D (6 bases). The length of the CDR3 is 14 residues. Germline V CDR1 and CDR2: MNHNS, SASEGT. Trimming removed 6 bases at V and 5 bases at J, with 16 bases between. CDR3 protein: CASSPLTGSTEAFF. For the CDR3, the DNA is TGTGCCAGCAGCCCGCTGACAGGTTCGACTGAAGCTTTCTTT.

This chain's CDR3 is CAWSKGGNTEAFF. In DNA form, the CDR3 reads TGTGCCTGGAGTAAAGGGGGGAACACTGAAGCTTTCTTT. This chain joins TRBV30 and TRBJ1-1, with D maybe TRBD1 (6 bases). This CDR3 has 13 residues. Trimming pared 2 bases from V and 1 base from J, leaving 8 bases between. Germline CDR1 and CDR2: GTSNPN and SVGIG (reference sequence).

This sequence joins TRBV2 and TRBJ2-2; TRBD2 might be the D (6 bases). V lost 3 bases to trimming and J lost 1 base, with 9 bases between them. Germline CDR1 SNHLY, CDR2 FYNNEI. This CDR3 spans 15 amino acids. DNA of the CDR3: TGTGCCAGCAGTGAGATTAGCGGGAACACCGGGGAGCTGTTTTTT. Protein product: CASSEISGNTGELFF.

The rearrangement links TRBV29-1 to TRBJ2-7; 16 nucleotides line up with TRBD2. Germline CDR1 is SQVTM and CDR2 is ANQGSEA. V lost 5 bases and J lost 5; bases outside the gene matches: 12. CDR3 size: 17 residues. Written as DNA, the CDR3 is TGCAGCGTTCGGGGACAGGGGACTAGCGGGAGGGCTGACGAGCAGTACTTC. As protein: CSVRGQGTSGRADEQYF.

In regard to this clone: One end of the junction varies from germline; a read error may be responsible. This chain joins TRBV28 and TRBJ2-4; possible D gene TRBD1, 6 bases. Germline V gene lookup returns CDR1 MDHEN and CDR2 SYDVKM. The CDR3 has 14 residues. Here the CDR3 reads CASNLQGTKNIQYF. The DNA of the CDR3 is TGTGCCAGCAATTTACAGGGAACCAAAAACATTCAGTACTTC.

This chain connects TRBV2 to TRBJ2-7; 7 bases are a match to TRBD2. CDR1 SNHLY and CDR2 FYNNEI come from the germline V gene. Trimming at V came to 7 bases and at J to 3 bases, leaving 6 bases not matched to a gene. The CDR3 loop spans 13 amino acids. CDR3 loop: CASNKERDYEQYF. Here the CDR3 DNA reads TGTGCCAGCAATAAGGAGCGGGACTACGAGCAGTACTTC. Supplemented by reference TRBV2 and TRBJ2-7, the full variable domain reads EPEVTQTPSHQVTQMGQEVILRCVPISNHLYFYWYRQILGQKVEFLVSFYNNEISEKSEIFDDQFSVERPDGSNFTLKIRSTKLEDSAMYFCASNKERDYEQYFGPGTRLTVT.

Only one count was recorded for this clone. This rearrangement joins TRBV6-6 to TRBJ1-1, with D maybe TRBD1 (6 bases). V lost 6 bases to trimming and J lost 8 bases, with 16 bases between them. The CDR3 contains 13 residues. CDR1 is MNHNY and CDR2 is SVGAGI in the germline V gene (reference sequence). This CDR3 reads CASSVPGQREAFF. The CDR3 region has the DNA TGTGCCAGCAGCGTGCCGGGACAAAGGGAAGCTTTCTTT.

The rearrangement links TRBV5-1 to TRBJ1-6; TRBD1 agrees at 7 bases. CDR3 size: 16 residues. Germline V gene data show CDR1 as SGHRS and CDR2 as YFSETQ. J gave up 3 bases and V 0 bases, and 3 bases lay outside the gene matches. In nucleotides, the CDR3 is TGCGCCAGCAGCTTGGAGGGGGCATACTATAATTCACCCCTCCACTTT. This codes for CASSLEGAYYNSPLHF.

V and J are TRBV7-6 and TRBJ2-4; 11 bases line up with TRBD1. V gave up 3 bases and J gave up 7 bases; unmatched junction bases: 2. The CDR3 runs 14 residues. CDR1 is SGHVS, CDR2 FNYEAQ, per germline. CDR3 amino acids: CASSLGQGENIQYF. In DNA form, the CDR3 reads TGTGCCAGCAGCTTGGGACAGGGGGAGAACATTCAGTACTTC.